The source of this T cell receptor beta chain is a study of cytomegalovirus exposure and HLA in healthy donors. J gave up 1 base and V 5 bases, and 9 bases lay outside the gene matches. The CDR3 totals 17 residues. Germline CDR1 is PRHDT and CDR2 is FYEKMQ (reference sequence). A single count supports this clone. Profiling relied on immunoSEQ multiplex PCR, and the TCRdb table lists in-frame clones only, not all of them. The data contain around 80,000 clones, roughly 95% of them seen just once; the ten biggest clones take up about 1.3%. The clonotype originates from a woman under 30 in good health and CMV-seronegative. The chain employs TRBV13 and TRBJ2-2; 8 bases map to TRBD1. The sample was PBMCs. The CDR3 sequence is CASSRDDRGQNTGELFF. The CDR3 bases are TGTGCCAGCAGCCGAGATGACAGGGGACAGAACACCGGGGAGCTGTTTTTT.